This T cell receptor (beta chain) was captured by sequencing in a study of regulatory T cells in long-lasting Graves disease. This clonotype was seen only a few times. CDR1 is KGHSH and CDR2 is LQKENI in the germline V gene. CDR3 size: 15 residues. V was clipped by 3 bases and J by 7 bases, with 16 bases between them. Time point denoted: newly diagnosed GD, antithyroid drugs for less than 3 months. From PBMCs, RNA was extracted and then used to make the TCR library. Building the TCR beta libraries relied on iRepertoire HTBI primers, and CDR3 regions underwent Arm-PCR. A single record per CDR3 protein comes from TCRdb applying MiXCR to the multiplex PCR reads. Of fewer than 550,000 distinct CDR3 sequences detected, around 15% appear once; the ten largest clones hold around a quarter. The data were also submitted as part of a second study, on T cells in Graves' hyperthyroidism and ophthalmopathy. That source adds: Before onset, ophthalmopathy was predicted by the model a median 6.5 months earlier.

The chain links TRBV18 to TRBJ2-4, with a tentative D call TRBD2 (5 bases). This TCR derives from a woman between 18 and 29 years old with Graves disease. The sequenced sample was peripheral blood mononuclear cells (PBMCs), obtained at new diagnosis, from a patient treated with antithyroid drugs. The CDR3 bases are TGTGCCAGCTCACCTTCTGGAGCTCCGGGGAACATTCAGTACTTC. Amino acids: CASSPSGAPGNIQYF.